Below are 12 T cell receptor beta chains sequenced from a single sample in a study of human T cells and chemical hapten exposure. TCRdb reanalysed the RACE reads using MiXCR and keeps one entry per CDR3 protein. The data show about 37,000 distinct CDR3 sequences, 5.5% to 7.5% seen once. As for time point: patch test 1, 2 weeks after DPC sensitization. Treatment: therapeutic diphenylcyclopropenone sensitization with weekly scalp DPC. The authors' total RNA extraction used unfractionated whole blood. The sample in question was whole blood, obtained in connection with sensitization to the hapten diphenylcyclopropenone (DPC). All receptors derive from a woman younger than 45 with alopecia areata. Some clones in this sample may be carry-over from other donors' samples.

In this sample, this clonotype turned up a few times. The gene calls are TRBV27 and TRBJ1-1; D not certain. In germline, CDR1 is MNHEY, CDR2 SMNVEV (reference sequence). The CDR3 sequence is 14 residues long. V shed 3 bases and J shed 4 bases, with 12 bases lying between them. CDR3 DNA sequence: TGTGCCAGCAGTTTCCGTGGTCCTATCACTGAAGCTTTCTTT. Residues: CASSFRGPITEAFF.

In this sample, this clonotype turned up many times. This chain links TRBV20-1 with TRBJ1-2; D may be TRBD1 (6 bases). This CDR3 spans 15 amino acids. The V end lost 3 bases, the J end lost 0 bases, and 14 bases lay between the germline ends. Looked up from germline, CDR1 is DFQATT and CDR2 is SNEGSKA (reference sequence). Here the CDR3 reads CSASTGTRANYGYTF. The CDR3 nucleotides read TGCAGTGCTAGTACAGGGACGAGAGCTAACTATGGCTACACCTTC.

The chain couples TRBV18 to TRBJ1-4; D is possibly TRBD1 (5 bases). Trimming took 3 bases from V and 7 from J, leaving 9 bases between them. Germline V gene sequence: CDR1 KGHSH, CDR2 LQKENI. The CDR3 runs to 13 residues. CDR3 protein: CASSPDGAEKLFF. The CDR3 DNA is TGTGCCAGCTCACCTGACGGGGCTGAAAAACTGTTTTTT.

This clonotype was seen ten or more times. The V call is TRBV27, the J call TRBJ2-2, with unresolved D. Germline assignment: CDR1 MNHEY and CDR2 SMNVEV (reference sequence). Trimming took off 3 bases at V and 4 bases at J, with 6 bases between the two ends. The CDR3 is 13 amino acids. The CDR3 is CASSFIGTGELFF. CDR3 in DNA: TGTGCCAGCAGTTTTATTGGCACCGGGGAGCTGTTTTTT.

This chain joins TRBV6-2 or TRBV6-3 and TRBJ2-7; 7 bases are shared with TRBD1. Germline CDR1 is MNHEY and CDR2 is SVGEGT. The V gene end was trimmed by 7 bases and the J gene end by 5 bases; junction bases not matched to a gene: 17. The CDR3 is 16 residues long. Here the CDR3 DNA reads TGTGCCAGCAACGAAGACCCTCAGGGGGTGGCACACGAGCAGTACTTC. Residues: CASNEDPQGVAHEQYF.

Here the CDR3 reads CASSFLSSNEQFF. CDR3 in DNA: TGTGCCAGCAGCTTCCTATCGAGCAATGAGCAGTTCTTC. The J gene is TRBJ2-1, the V gene TRBV7-2, with D unresolved. CDR1 SGHTA and CDR2 FQGNSA come from the germline V gene. This CDR3 has 13 residues. Trimming took 3 bases from V and 6 from J, leaving 9 bases between them. Supplemented by reference TRBV7-2 and TRBJ2-1, the full variable domain reads GAGVSQSPSNKVTEKGKDVELRCDPISGHTALYWYRQSLGQGLEFLIYFQGNSAPDKSGLPSDRFSAERTGGSVSTLTIQRTQQEDSAVYLCASSFLSSNEQFFGPGTRLTVL.

This clonotype has only a few counts. The chain uses TRBV4-3 and TRBJ2-5; D remains unclear. The V end was cut by 4 bases, the J end by 3 bases, with 12 bases between. Germline V gives CDR1 LGHNA, CDR2 YSLEER. The CDR3 is 14 residues long. The CDR3 bases are TGCGCCAGCAGCCGGGTAGAAGTTGAAGAGACCCAGTACTTC. This encodes CASSRVEVEETQYF.

On this clonotype itself: A read error may be the cause here, since a much bigger clone is one base away. This chain uses TRBV7-9 with TRBJ2-3; tentatively, D is TRBD2 (6 bases). Germline CDR1 SEHNR, CDR2 FQNEAQ (reference sequence). V lost 5 bases and J 4 bases, leaving 13 bases between the germline ends. The CDR3 sequence is 14 residues long. CDR3 sequence reads: CASSPRTIADTQYF. Written as DNA, the CDR3 is TGTGCCAGCAGCCCGCGGACTATCGCAGATACGCAGTATTTT.

This clonotype was detected ten times or more. In nucleotides, the CDR3 is TGTGCCAGCAGCCCAGGGACAGGGGTTAATTCACCCCTCCACTTT. Protein: CASSPGTGVNSPLHF. J is TRBJ1-6 and V is TRBV3-1; 10 bases match TRBD1. CDR3 length: 15 amino acids. CDR1 and CDR2 (germline): LGHDT, YNNKEL (reference sequence). J was trimmed by 6 bases and V by 4 bases; bases with no gene match: 3.

This rearrangement joins TRBV6-5 to TRBJ2-7, with no clear D. The V end was cut by 0 bases, the J end by 0 bases, with 9 bases between. Germline lookup yields CDR1 MNHEY and CDR2 SVGAGI. CDR3 length equals 15 residues. As DNA, the CDR3 is TGTGCCAGCAGTTACTCGACCGGGCCCTCCTACGAGCAGTACTTC. This encodes CASSYSTGPSYEQYF.

This chain connects TRBV4-3 to TRBJ1-6; D remains ambiguous. This CDR3 is built from 14 residues. Trimming removed 0 bases from V and 7 bases from J, with 7 bases in between. Germline V gene lookup returns CDR1 LGHNA and CDR2 YSLEER. The CDR3 region has the DNA TGCGCCAGCAGCCAAGAGATGGAGAATTCACCCCTCCACTTT. Its protein is CASSQEMENSPLHF.

The chain joins TRBV19 to TRBJ1-5; no firm D call. The V and J ends lost 7 bases and 4 bases respectively, with 11 bases between them. Germline V lookup: CDR1 LNHDA, CDR2 SQIVND (reference sequence). This CDR3 comprises 13 residues. The CDR3 loop reads CASTIAGNQPQHF. CDR3 in DNA: TGTGCCAGTACCATCGCGGGTAATCAGCCCCAGCATTTT.